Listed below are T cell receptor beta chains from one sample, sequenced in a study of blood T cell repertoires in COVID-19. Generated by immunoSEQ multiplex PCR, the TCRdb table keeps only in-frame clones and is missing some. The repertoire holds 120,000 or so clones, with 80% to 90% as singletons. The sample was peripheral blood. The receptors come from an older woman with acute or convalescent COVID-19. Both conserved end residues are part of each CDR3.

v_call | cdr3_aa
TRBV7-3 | CASSLDRQGRETQYF
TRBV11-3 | CASSLTSGSATDTQYF
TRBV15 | CATSRSIAGLETQYF
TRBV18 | CASSPRGTGRGVNTEAFF
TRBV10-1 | CASSGSGTREAFF
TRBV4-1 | CASSAGLAGEWNEQFF
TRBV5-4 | CASSSRDTLGYGYTF
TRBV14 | CASSQAGKGPLTEAFF
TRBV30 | CAWSPPGHSNQPQHF
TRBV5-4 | CASSLKREGPTDTQYF
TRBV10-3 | CAISETFGQGSTYGYTF
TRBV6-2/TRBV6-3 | CASSVSSGRNPGELFF
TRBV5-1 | CASSPGGRAAWGNIQYF
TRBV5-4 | CASSLDRVGPDTQYF
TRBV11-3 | CASSPYRLAGGQRTDTQYF
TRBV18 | CASSQREGDNEQYF
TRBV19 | CASSIWGRFGHEQFF
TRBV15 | CATSSPGLAVTDTQYF
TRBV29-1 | CSSTGTHGGEKLFF
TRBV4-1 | CASSRLAGVGTDTQYF
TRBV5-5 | CASSLAGGNQPQHF
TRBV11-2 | CASSLVPGIGNEQFF
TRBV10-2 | CASSESGGSTEAFF
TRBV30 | CAWTRGGTGGNQPQHF
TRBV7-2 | CASSLGQNQPQHF
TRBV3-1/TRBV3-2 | CASSQVGQGPYYGYTF
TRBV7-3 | CASSLGGEAFF
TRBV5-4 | CASSYPPGNTQYF
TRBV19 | CASSPRDRGYTGELFF
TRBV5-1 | CASSWYRGTNYGYTF
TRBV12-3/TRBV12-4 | CASRPYDSYGYTF
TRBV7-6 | CASSLPLGGNEQFF
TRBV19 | CASQGARGRGYTF
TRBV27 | CASSPGTGAREKLFF
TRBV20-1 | CSARDTVTQYF
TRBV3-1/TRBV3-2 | CASRDRGSKAGYTF
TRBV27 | CARRGETEKLAKNIQYF
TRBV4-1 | CASSQDLPQRTSGRKLQETQYF
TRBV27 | CASSSPVAGVTDTQYF
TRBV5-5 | CASSFQGTNEKLFF
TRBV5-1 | CASSIGQNTEAFF
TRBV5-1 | CASSGGLNTEAFF